The rows below give T cell receptor beta chains drawn from one sample of a study of T cell repertoires in cytomegalovirus infection. No cognate antigen is known for these TCRs. From the reads, TCRdb called clonotypes with MiXCR, one entry per CDR3 protein. Found here are roughly 500,000 distinct CDR3 sequences, 33% of them singletons; the top ten hold 17%. The sample consisted of cultured PBMCs, taken from culture after CMV antigen stimulation. The receptors derive from a human donor in good health (CMV status not recorded). Some clones in this sample may be carry-over from other donors' samples. The CDR3 runs from the conserved cysteine through the conserved F or W. Some rows have no size entry. The others give once, few or many, or a class for an expanded clone.

abundance,v_gene,CDR3aa
few,TRBV7-2,CASSPNPLWGGQPQHF
.,TRBV6-1,CASSERAGSSYNSPLHF
few,TRBV6-5,CASTSADRFRGNTIYF
few,TRBV6-2/TRBV6-3,CASIRLRGKGNEQFF
many,TRBV5-1,CASSLVAGGPRNEQFF
many,TRBV14,CASSQDRLVEFF
few,TRBV18,CASSPSGEIYGYTF
.,TRBV20-1,CSASKGTTGELFF
.,TRBV6-2/TRBV6-3,CASSYSLAGSAYEQYF
many,TRBV28,CASSPGVMNTEAFF
.,TRBV5-4,CASSKQGPEAFF
many,TRBV20-1,CSAQRRGGATDTQYF
.,TRBV29-1,CSVAGQMNTEAFF
.,TRBV7-2,CASSPRGRGIQETQYF
.,TRBV5-1,CASSGGEISQGYGYTF
.,TRBV4-1,CASSQEDPGSNSNQPQHF
.,TRBV7-6,CASSDTLNTGELFF
.,TRBV12-3/TRBV12-4,CASSLWGLDYEQYF
few,TRBV4-3,CASSQPLLSGELFF
.,TRBV7-6,CASSQGYLEETQYF